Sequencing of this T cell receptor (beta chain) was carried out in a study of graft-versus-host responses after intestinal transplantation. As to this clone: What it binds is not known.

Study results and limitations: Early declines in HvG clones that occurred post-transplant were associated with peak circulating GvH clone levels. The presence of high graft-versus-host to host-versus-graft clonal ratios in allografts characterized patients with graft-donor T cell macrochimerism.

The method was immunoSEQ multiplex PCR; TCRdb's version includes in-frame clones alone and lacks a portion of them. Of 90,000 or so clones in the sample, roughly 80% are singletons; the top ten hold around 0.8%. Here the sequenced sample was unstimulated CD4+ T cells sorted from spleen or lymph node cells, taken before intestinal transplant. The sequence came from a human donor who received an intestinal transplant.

DNA of the CDR3: TGTGCCAGCAGTTTATCCTGGACATTACAAGAGACCCAGTACTTC. It yields the protein CASSLSWTLQETQYF. V and J are TRBV27 and TRBJ2-5; possibly TRBD1 for D (5 bases). The CDR3 runs to 15 residues. The germline gives CDR1 MNHEY, CDR2 SMNVEV (reference sequence). Trimming left V 0 bases short and J 2 bases short, with 10 bases between.